This note documents a single T cell receptor beta chain sequence. Its antigen is still unknown. No much larger clone exists at a distance of one base, and base qualities are not known. The cohort was made up of around 720 healthy bone marrow donors. At the time of sampling, every cohort member was nominally healthy, though immune exposures that went unrecorded were likely present. The donor was CMV seronegative and belonged to the group of 350 to 400 seronegative cohort members. Each donor provided a peripheral blood sample, and peripheral blood mononuclear cells were used for TCR beta sequencing. Genomic DNA was extracted from the blood cell samples with the Qiagen DNeasy Blood Extraction Kit. Libraries came from the immunoSEQ multiplex PCR assay. For the multiplex PCR, a mixture combining 60 forward primers for TCR Vbeta segments and 13 reverse primers for TCR Jbeta segments was used. The CDR3 region of rearranged TCR beta genes was amplified from genomic DNA with a multiplex PCR assay. Amplified TCR beta libraries were sequenced as 87-base-pair reads on the Illumina HiSeq System. Regarding the original processing steps: In a later analysis, around 80 million unique TCR beta chains were counted across the 500 to 850 repertoires, and approximately 11 million of these chains were shared by at least two donors. To remove PCR and sequencing errors, raw reads were error-corrected and collapsed into unique sequences using a nearest-neighbor algorithm that merged closely related sequences. Alignment of CDR3 sequences to IMGT reference sequences was used to assign V, D and J gene segments. For a sequence to be retained, at least a six-nucleotide match to both a V gene segment and a J gene segment was required. Rearrangements were classified as productive when the CDR3 lacked stop codons and remained in frame with V and J, and all other rearrangements were classified as non-productive. Following IMGT convention, CDR3 was defined as the stretch from the second conserved V-encoded cysteine to the conserved J-encoded phenylalanine. In an earlier analysis of just under 600 of the donors, sequences lacking an unambiguous match to a single V gene segment were excluded. In an earlier analysis of a few hundred of the donors, a V segment was called functional when productive rearrangements were above 56.7%, and segregating when the standard deviation between donors exceeded 5%. A statistical classification framework was developed to diagnose cytomegalovirus status using the catalog of TCR beta chain sequences. In a later analysis, V and J genes were assigned by comparing TCR nucleotide sequences against IMGT/GENE-DB human TR gene sequences. Using the TCRdist pipeline, a later analysis assigned CDR3 sequences along with most-parsimonious VDJ recombination scenarios. In a later analysis, each TCR beta chain was defined by its CDR3 amino acid sequence together with its V-gene family, and reads without a unique V-gene family were excluded. As a way to deal with suspected cross-contamination and a sequencing artifact, a later analysis dropped under 600 nucleotide sequences that were highly shared and had low generation probability. A later analysis calculated a clonal expansion index for each public chain from normalized within-repertoire ranks of inferred template counts. A later analysis computed generation probabilities with a VDJ recombination model fitted to out-of-frame rearrangements, and checked the results against IGoR. A later analysis scored TCR-TCR, TCR-HLA and TCR-CMV co-occurrence with hypergeometric tests, applying a repertoire-size bias correction to TCR pairs. To estimate false discovery rates, a later analysis permuted the HLA or CMV assignments 20 times. In a later analysis, co-occurring TCRs were grouped using DBSCAN, with TCRdist sequence similarity added in when clustering inside HLA-allele-positive subsets. Repertoires with fewer than 30,000 or more than 120,000 public chains, plus five repertoires with anomalous nucleotide sharing, were excluded from co-occurrence clustering. Held by TCRdb, this immuneACCESS table contains in-frame sequences only and omits some clones. Under half of the omission traces to an unresolved V gene where checked; the cause of the rest is unknown. V and J calls and clone size are copied from that table; D and trimming were computed from the DNA. In this sample the table shows about 83,000 clones, about 81% of which occur a single time. 4% to 5% of the sample is taken by the ten largest.

From cysteine to phenylalanine, the CDR3 is 14 amino acids long. This entry keeps only the CDR3 DNA: 42 bases, framed from base 1. From V the trimming removes 4 bases and from J it removes 2 bases, while the gene matches leave 5 bases of the junction unaccounted for. According to the germline V gene, CDR1 reads SQVTM and CDR2 reads ANQGSEA. The data belong to a study of cytomegalovirus exposure and HLA in healthy donors (TCRdb year 2017). Broadly, across the study: An earlier analysis of several hundred of the donors reported about 260 Gb of sequence data and about 120 million unique TCR beta sequences obtained from 150 million to 200 million T cells. Every discovery cohort repertoire had been produced on one sequencing platform. Typing coverage differed by locus: A, B, C, DRB1 and DQB1 were typed in roughly 629-630 donors, DQA1 in 522, DPA1 in around 580, and DPB1 in 472. The study was designed to test whether signatures of past pathogen exposure could be identified by cataloging public T cell receptors. Donor age, sex, ethnicity and CMV serostatus were compiled together with the repertoire data. Rather than using new phenotypic data, the later analysis identified candidate immune exposures from TCR beta sequences and from how often those sequences occurred across donors. The study profiled the T cell repertoires of 666 subjects by immunosequencing and related them to cytomegalovirus serostatus. To predict cytomegalovirus infection status, the study combined high-throughput TCR immunosequencing, statistical association of individual TCRs with disease status, and machine learning. An earlier analysis of 587 of the donors applied high-throughput TCR beta sequencing to assess whether each TCR beta V gene segment acted as functional or pseudogenic. Roughly 5 DR-DQ haplotypes were handled as single units for association and clustering, since linkage in the cohort was strong. An early release that covered several hundred HLA-typed donors contained about 290 gigabases of sequencing data and 75 million to 100 million unique TCR sequences. Among 300 to 450 genotyped donors of the cohort, an average of about 240,000 unique TCR beta nucleotide sequences were sequenced per donor, approximately 20% of them non-productive. In a later genetic analysis, genome-wide SNP genotypes for about 55% of the roughly 700 donors were used, and that subset was treated as a discovery cohort. In a later analysis, previously published TCR beta repertoires from more than 500 donors were re-analyzed and high-resolution HLA genotyping was added so that TCR occurrence patterns could be studied. Along with the roughly 670-subject first cohort, a separate validation cohort of around 110 different subjects was used. HLA typing included class I and class II loci at four-digit resolution. The genetic ancestry cluster associated with self-reported Caucasian donors included about 81% of the roughly 390 genotyped donors.

Overall study outcomes, separate from this receptor: Sequencing depth was assumed to be roughly uniform across donors in the presence/absence analyses, though that assumption may not hold. In a later genetic analysis, fewer N-insertions in productive TCRs were reported among donors in an Asian-associated ancestry cluster than the roughly 700-donor mean. A further reported finding was that TCR beta sequences accurately predicted the HLA-A and HLA-B alleles for most subjects in the first cohort. In an earlier analysis of about 550 of the donors, most TCR beta V segments were observed in productive rearrangements about 87% or about 30% of the time, broadly matching IMGT annotations. Across donors, most TCR sequences were observed very rarely, whereas some public TCRs were present in many individuals. Because HLA typing was missing for some donors at each locus, association tests included only the typed subset. Fewer than 20 rarely observed V segments, including chromosome 9 orphons, were excluded from the earlier analysis of several hundred of the donors because counts were too low. Correlated functional status among segregating V segments might be attributable to linkage disequilibrium, but an unknown experimental factor could not be ruled out. Immune exposure information for the cohort was limited to CMV serostatus. In a later analysis, TCR association rates were found to vary across HLA loci, with the most associated TCRs seen for DRB1 alleles and the fewest for HLA-C alleles. A later analysis found that HLA-associated TCR beta chains were more clonally expanded and had lower generation probabilities than equally common non-associated chains. When HLA alleles, especially DR and DQ, strongly co-occurred, TCR associations were difficult to assign to individual alleles. A few of the identified cytomegalovirus-associated TCR beta chains were confirmed in vitro to be specific for cytomegalovirus antigens. A later genetic analysis associated a missense DCLRE1C variant with V-gene and J-gene trimming of TCR beta chains, and an independent cohort replicated the association. Only TCR beta chains were sequenced in this cohort, and the absence of alpha or paired-chain data limited detectable features. The study listed 164 TCR beta chains as associated with cytomegalovirus. According to the authors, the approach could potentially be generalized to other disease states and immunological phenotypes. The 87-base-pair reads could not distinguish some IMGT-functional V segments, including TRBV6-2 and TRBV6-3, so those segments were excluded. The classifier was reported to diagnose cytomegalovirus status with high specificity and sensitivity in both the original cohort and the validation cohort. According to a later analysis, parvovirus B19, influenza, CMV and Epstein-Barr virus appeared linked to several top co-occurrence clusters. A cluster of highly shared sequence variants was judged likely to be a technical artifact of the sequencing pipeline. At a false discovery rate of 0.05, a later analysis linked 16,000 or so TCR beta sequences to specific HLA alleles. In a later analysis, most CMV-associated TCR beta chains were found to appear HLA-restricted, with HLA associations seemingly driven largely by CMV exposure.

Sequencing input: PBMCs. The chain employs TRBV29-1 and TRBJ1-1; 9 bases in between match TRBD1. This receptor was identified in a man in his 60s in good health and CMV-seronegative. The CDR3 loop reads CSVGGDRANTEAFF. The DNA reads as follows: TGCAGCGTTGGGGGGGACAGGGCTAACACTGAAGCTTTCTTT.